This T cell receptor beta chain was sequenced for a study of T cells in localized non-small cell lung cancer (dated by TCRdb to the early 2020s). In the study overall: Comparing tumors with uninvolved tumor-adjacent lungs, the study looked at the T cell repertoires of 236 patients with early-stage NSCLC. The cohort consisted of 236 treatment-naive NSCLC patients whose localized lung tumors had been resected. The mean age of the NSCLC patients was under 70 years, with 130 or so men and about a hundred women. What the research found in general, with its limitations: A median of 57 of the top 100 tumor clones turned up in the paired uninvolved adjacent lung, and approximately 30 of those clones also ranked among the top 100 of that same adjacent lung. Higher blood T cell density associated with longer overall survival, while higher adjacent-lung clonality associated with shorter survival. Since the design was exploratory, TCR variables were selected using unadjusted p-values with no false-discovery rate correction. Uninvolved tumor-adjacent lung showed the highest T cell clonality, higher than tumor, which suggests more focused antigenic responses in the uninvolved tumor-adjacent lung. Multi-region tumor sequencing was not performed, so intratumor heterogeneity could not be excluded.

TCR beta CDR3 regions were sequenced from DNA using the immunoSEQ Assay. The original methods were these. T cell density was computed as TCR beta template counts normalized to usable DNA estimated by amplifying housekeeping genes. Richness was estimated using the preseqR package, with extrapolation to 400,000 templates for PBMC samples and to 120,000 templates for tissue samples. Clonality was defined by subtracting Pielou's evenness from one. To identify tissue-enriched TCRs, differential abundance testing was run on productive amino-acid clonotypes with a minimum total count of 5 and an alpha of 0.1. The Jaccard Index and the Morisita Overlap Index were used to measure repertoire overlap between compartments. TCR beta CDR3s were clustered by GLIPH together with public tetramer-defined viral CDR3s, and at least three viral sequences plus V-gene enrichment were required for viral motifs. Here the immuneACCESS table is served through TCRdb, limited to in-frame sequences with V and J called. Missing clones are a known gap in these copies; in checked studies unresolved V genes cover under half, and the rest lacks a known reason. That table furnishes V, J and clone size, whereas the DNA furnished D and trimming. The sample yields approximately 25,000 clones; about nine tenths were counted once. The ten largest clonotypes hold 0.85% to 1.4% of the sample.

Comments on this clone: Which antigen it targets is not known. No base-level quality is on record; no much larger clone is a single base apart.

At diagnosis, peripheral blood, uninvolved tumor-adjacent lung and tumor were collected and were preserved as a mix of fresh-frozen and FFPE material. For TCR repertoire profiling, the blood samples were analyzed as peripheral blood mononuclear cells. Cut back by 5 bases and 3 bases, the V and J ends lie 13 bases apart. The CDR3 spans 14 residues, from the cysteine through the phenylalanine. Just the 42-base CDR3 DNA is kept, in frame starting at base 1. CDR1 SNHLY and CDR2 FYNNEI were looked up in the germline V gene. This chain is built from TRBV2 and TRBJ2-5; no D segment can be confidently identified. This receptor was taken from a woman aged 35-70 years with stage I lung adenocarcinoma. Sample: peripheral blood, taken before any cancer treatment. The CDR3 has the sequence CASSLRTLEETQYF. Here is the DNA: TGTGCCAGCAGTCTCAGGACGCTGGAAGAGACCCAGTACTTC.